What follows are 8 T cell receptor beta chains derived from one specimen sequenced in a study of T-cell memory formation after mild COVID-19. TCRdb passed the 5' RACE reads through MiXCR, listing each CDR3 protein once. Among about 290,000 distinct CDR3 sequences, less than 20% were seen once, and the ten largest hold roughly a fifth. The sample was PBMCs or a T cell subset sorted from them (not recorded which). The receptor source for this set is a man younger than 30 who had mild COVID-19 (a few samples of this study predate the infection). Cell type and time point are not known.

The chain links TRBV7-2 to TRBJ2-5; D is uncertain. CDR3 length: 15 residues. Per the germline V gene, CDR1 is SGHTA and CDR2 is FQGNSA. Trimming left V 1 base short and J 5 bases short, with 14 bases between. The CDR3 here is CASSLVVRHGETQYF. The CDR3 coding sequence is TGTGCCAGCAGCTTAGTTGTCAGGCACGGGGAGACCCAGTACTTC.

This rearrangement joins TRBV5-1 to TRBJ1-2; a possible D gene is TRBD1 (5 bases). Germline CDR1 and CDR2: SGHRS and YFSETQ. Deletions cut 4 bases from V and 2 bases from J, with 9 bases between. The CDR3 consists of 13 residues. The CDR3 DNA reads TGCGCCAGCAGCGTGGACACAAACTATGGCTACACCTTC. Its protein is CASSVDTNYGYTF.

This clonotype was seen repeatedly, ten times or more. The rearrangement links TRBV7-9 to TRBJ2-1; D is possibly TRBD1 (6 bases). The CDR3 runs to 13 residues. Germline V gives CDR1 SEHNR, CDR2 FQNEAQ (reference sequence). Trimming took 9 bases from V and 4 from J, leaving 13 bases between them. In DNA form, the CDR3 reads TGTGCCAGTTCGGGACAAGCATACAATGAGCAGTTCTTC. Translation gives CASSGQAYNEQFF.

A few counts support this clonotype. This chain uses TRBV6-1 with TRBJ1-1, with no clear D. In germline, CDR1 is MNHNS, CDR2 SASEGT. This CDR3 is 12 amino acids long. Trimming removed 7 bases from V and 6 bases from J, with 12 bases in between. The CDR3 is CASTWTGSEAFF. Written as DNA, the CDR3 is TGTGCCAGCACTTGGACGGGATCTGAAGCTTTCTTT.

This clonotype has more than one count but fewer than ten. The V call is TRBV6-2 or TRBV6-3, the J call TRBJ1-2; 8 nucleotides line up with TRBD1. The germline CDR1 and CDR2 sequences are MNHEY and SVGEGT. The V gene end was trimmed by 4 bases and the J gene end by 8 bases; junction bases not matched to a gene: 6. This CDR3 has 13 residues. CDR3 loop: CASSSRQGFGYTF. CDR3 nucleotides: TGTGCCAGCAGTTCGAGACAGGGGTTCGGCTACACCTTC.

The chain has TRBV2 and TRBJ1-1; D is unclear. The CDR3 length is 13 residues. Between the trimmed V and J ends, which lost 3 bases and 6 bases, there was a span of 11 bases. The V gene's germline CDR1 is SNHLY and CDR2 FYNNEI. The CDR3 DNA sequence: TGTGCCAGCAGTGATAACCCTGGGGCTGAAGCTTTCTTT. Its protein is CASSDNPGAEAFF.

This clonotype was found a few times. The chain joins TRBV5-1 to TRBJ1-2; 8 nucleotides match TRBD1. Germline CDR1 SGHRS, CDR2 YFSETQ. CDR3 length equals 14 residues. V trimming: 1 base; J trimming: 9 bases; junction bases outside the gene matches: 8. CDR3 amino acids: CASSLSPGGGRYTF. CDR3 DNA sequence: TGCGCCAGCAGCTTGTCCCCAGGGGGCGGTCGCTACACCTTC.

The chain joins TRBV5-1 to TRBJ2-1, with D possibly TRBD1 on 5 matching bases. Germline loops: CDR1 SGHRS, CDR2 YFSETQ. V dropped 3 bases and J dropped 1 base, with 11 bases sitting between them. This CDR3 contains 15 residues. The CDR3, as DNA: TGCGCCAGCAGCTCGGTGGCAGGGTCCTACAATGAGCAGTTCTTC. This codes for CASSSVAGSYNEQFF.